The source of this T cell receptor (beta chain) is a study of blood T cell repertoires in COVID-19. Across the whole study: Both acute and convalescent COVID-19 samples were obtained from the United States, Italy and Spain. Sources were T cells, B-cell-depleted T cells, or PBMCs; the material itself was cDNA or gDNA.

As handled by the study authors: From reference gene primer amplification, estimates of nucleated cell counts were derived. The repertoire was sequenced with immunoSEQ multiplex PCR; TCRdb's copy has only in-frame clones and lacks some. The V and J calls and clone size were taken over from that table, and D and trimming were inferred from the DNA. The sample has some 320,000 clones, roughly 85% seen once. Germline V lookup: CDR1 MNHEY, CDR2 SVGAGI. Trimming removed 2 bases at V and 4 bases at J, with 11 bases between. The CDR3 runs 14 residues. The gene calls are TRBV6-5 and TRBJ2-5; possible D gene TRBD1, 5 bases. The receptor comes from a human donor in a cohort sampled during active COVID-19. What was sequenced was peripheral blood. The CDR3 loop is CASSYLAGLETQYF. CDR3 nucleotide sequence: TGTGCCAGCAGTTACCTGGCAGGGCTAGAGACCCAGTACTTC.